The rows below give T cell receptor beta chains drawn from one sample of a study of siplizumab effects on memory and regulatory T cells. Sequencing used immunoSEQ multiplex PCR; TCRdb keeps in-frame clones, though not all of them. The sample records more than 95,000 clones, roughly 93% being singletons. The sample was Tregs sorted from blood. The receptors originated from a human donor in good health. The CDR3 runs from the conserved cysteine through the conserved F or W. Fields, in order: J gene, clone size, D gene, V gene, CDR3 protein, CDR3 DNA. The D gene is left open where the match is weak. A row's size may be missing; if present it is once, few, many or a size class.

TRBJ1-2	NA	NA	TRBV9	CASSKAGVYGYTF	TGTGCCAGCAGCAAAGCGGGGGTCTATGGCTACACCTTC
TRBJ1-4	NA	NA	TRBV7-8	CASSLGALEKLFF	TGTGCCAGCAGCTTAGGGGCTCTCGAAAAACTGTTTTTT
TRBJ1-2	NA	NA	TRBV7-8	CASSLARQTPYGYTF	TGTGCCAGCAGCTTAGCGCGACAGACCCCCTATGGCTACACCTTC
TRBJ1-2	NA	TRBD1	TRBV10-3	CAISGRQGQVTF	TGTGCCATCAGTGGAAGACAGGGACAGGTCACCTTC
TRBJ2-1	NA	TRBD2	TRBV2	CASGSTSGGGNEQFF	TGTGCCAGCGGTTCAACTAGCGGAGGTGGGAATGAGCAGTTCTTC
TRBJ2-5	NA	TRBD1	TRBV7-7	CASSSTGGLETQYF	TGTGCTAGCAGCTCAACAGGGGGCCTGGAGACCCAGTACTTC
TRBJ1-4	NA	NA	TRBV5-1	CASSLAGASGNEKLFF	TGCGCCAGCAGCTTGGCAGGGGCGAGTGGTAATGAAAAACTGTTTTTT
TRBJ2-5	NA	NA	TRBV2	CASSPPGREETQYF	TGTGCCAGCAGTCCTCCTGGCCGGGAAGAGACCCAGTACTTC
TRBJ2-1	once	NA	TRBV21-1	CASSKETTFNYNEQFF	TGTGCCAGCAGCAAAGAAACAACATTTAACTACAATGAGCAGTTCTTC
TRBJ1-1	NA	NA	TRBV11-3	CASSFQGTTEAFF	TGTGCCAGCAGCTTTCAGGGTACGACTGAAGCTTTCTTT
TRBJ2-1	NA	NA	TRBV5-1	CASSSGGLSYNEQFF	TGCGCCAGCAGCTCGGGGGGCCTCTCCTACAATGAGCAGTTCTTC
TRBJ1-2	NA	TRBD1	TRBV30	CAWSIQGAEGGYTF	TGTGCCTGGAGTATACAGGGGGCTGAGGGAGGCTACACCTTC
TRBJ1-1	NA	NA	TRBV27	CASSLRSPLAHPAFF	TGTGCCAGCAGTTTAAGGTCCCCCCTCGCGCATCCAGCTTTCTTT
TRBJ2-3	NA	NA	TRBV2	CASREQGTDTQYF	TGTGCCAGCAGGGAACAGGGCACAGATACGCAGTATTTT
TRBJ1-4	NA	NA	TRBV20-1	CSARSEKLFF	TGCAGTGCTAGGAGTGAAAAACTGTTTTTT
TRBJ2-4	NA	NA	TRBV6-6	CASSYGGNIQYF	TGTGCCAGCAGTTACGGGGGGAACATTCAGTACTTC
TRBJ2-1	NA	NA	TRBV5-6	CASSGYGVSYNEQFF	TGTGCCAGCAGCGGGTACGGGGTCTCCTACAATGAGCAGTTCTTC
TRBJ2-1	NA	TRBD2	TRBV27	CASSFVAGDPYNEQFF	TGTGCCAGCAGTTTTGTGGCGGGAGACCCCTACAATGAGCAGTTCTTC
TRBJ2-1	NA	TRBD2	TRBV7-2	CASSLAQLAGGGEQFF	TGTGCCAGCAGCTTAGCGCAACTAGCGGGAGGAGGTGAGCAGTTCTTC
TRBJ1-2	NA	NA	TRBV18	CASSPLGPGRENGYTF	TGTGCCAGCTCACCTCTCGGACCGGGACGTGAAAATGGCTACACCTTC
TRBJ2-2	NA	NA	TRBV30	CAWSVRLTGELFF	TGTGCCTGGAGTGTACGTTTAACCGGGGAGCTGTTTTTT
TRBJ2-1	NA	TRBD2	TRBV5-4	CASSLFGLAVNEQFF	TGTGCCAGCAGCTTGTTCGGACTAGCGGTCAATGAGCAGTTCTTC
TRBJ2-3	once	NA	TRBV5-1	CASSLIRGAPGGTDTQYF	TGCGCCAGCAGCTTGATCCGCGGGGCCCCGGGTGGCACAGATACGCAGTATTTT
TRBJ1-5	NA	TRBD1	TRBV6-6	CASSSDRVRQPQHF	TGTGCCAGCAGTTCCGACAGGGTCCGTCAGCCCCAGCATTTT
TRBJ2-5	NA	NA	TRBV6-1	CASSEDRASAQYF	TGTGCCAGCAGTGAAGACCGGGCCTCGGCCCAGTACTTC
TRBJ2-7	NA	TRBD1	TRBV18	CALRQGETYEQYF	TGTGCCCTTCGACAGGGGGAAACCTACGAGCAGTACTTC
TRBJ1-2	NA	NA	TRBV6-6	CASSLAGYDGYTF	TGTGCCAGCAGTTTAGCAGGGTATGATGGCTACACCTTC
TRBJ1-5	NA	NA	TRBV5-1	CASSLDQLYQPQHF	TGCGCCAGCAGCTTGGATCAACTTTATCAGCCCCAGCATTTT
TRBJ1-2	NA	TRBD1	TRBV4-1	CASSQADRDDYTF	TGCGCCAGCAGCCAGGCCGACAGGGATGACTACACCTTC
TRBJ1-5	NA	TRBD1	TRBV15	CATSRADRVDQPQHF	TGTGCCACCAGCAGAGCAGACAGGGTGGATCAGCCCCAGCATTTT
TRBJ2-1	NA	NA	TRBV10-3	CAISERLSYNEQFF	TGTGCCATCAGTGAACGCCTCTCCTACAATGAGCAGTTCTTC
TRBJ2-1	NA	NA	TRBV30	CAWLAWSYNEQFF	TGTGCCTGGCTAGCGTGGTCCTACAATGAGCAGTTCTTC